This is a list of T cell receptor beta chains from one sample in a study of shared clonotypes between healthy human individuals. TCRdb keeps only in-frame clones here, not all; method: immunoSEQ multiplex PCR. The sample carries 2,500,000 or so clones, over 85% recorded once. Input material: naive CD4+ T cells from PBMCs. These receptor sequences come from a man younger than 30 in good health. Some clones in this sample may be carry-over from other donors' samples. Both conserved end residues are part of each CDR3. A D gene is named only where the DNA matches it firmly.

V gene	J gene	D gene	CDR3 DNA	CDR3 protein
TRBV9	TRBJ2-1	.	TGTGCCAGCAGCGTATCGTCCAGCATGCCCTACAATGAGCAGTTCTTC	CASSVSSSMPYNEQFF
TRBV11-2	TRBJ2-7	.	TGTGCCAGCAGCTCACAGGGCTACGAGCAGTACTTC	CASSSQGYEQYF
TRBV19	TRBJ2-7	.	TGTGCCAGTAGTATAGGTGGCACATACTACGAGCAGTACTTC	CASSIGGTYYEQYF
TRBV2	TRBJ2-7	TRBD2	TGTGCCAGCAGGGTGGGAGGGGACGAGCAGTACTTC	CASRVGGDEQYF
TRBV7-2	TRBJ2-3	TRBD1	TGTGCCAGCAGCTTTCCGACAGGGGTTGATACGCAGTATTTT	CASSFPTGVDTQYF
TRBV2	TRBJ2-4	.	TGTGCCAGCAGTGCGGGAAACATTCAGTACTTC	CASSAGNIQYF
TRBV15	TRBJ2-4	TRBD2	TGTGCCACCAGCAGGCTTAGCGGGAGGCTAAACATTCAGTACTTC	CATSRLSGRLNIQYF
TRBV5-1	TRBJ1-1	.	TGCGCCAGCAGCTTGGGGGAATCCACTGAAGCTTTCTTT	CASSLGESTEAFF
TRBV9	TRBJ2-5	.	TGTGCCAGCAGCCCAAGTTCTGGACCCTGGGAGACCCAGTACTTC	CASSPSSGPWETQYF
TRBV9	TRBJ1-1	.	TGTGCCAGCAGCCGGGGGGCCGACACTGAAGCTTTCTTT	CASSRGADTEAFF
TRBV6-6	TRBJ2-1	.	TGTGCCAGCAGTTACTACAGCCGCTCCTACAATGAGCAGTTCTTC	CASSYYSRSYNEQFF
TRBV11-2	TRBJ2-1	.	TGTGCCAGCAGCTTAGGCAGGCACAATGAGCAGTTCTTC	CASSLGRHNEQFF
TRBV4-1	TRBJ1-4	.	TGCGCCAGCAGCATAACCGAACAGGGAACGCCTAATGAAAAACTGTTTTTT	CASSITEQGTPNEKLFF